This is a list of T cell receptor beta chains from one sample in a study of blood T cell repertoires in COVID-19. The table came from immunoSEQ multiplex PCR; TCRdb's copy has only in-frame clones and leaves some out. The profile shows 11,000 or so clones, around three quarters of them singletons. The sequencing input was peripheral blood. The receptor set was obtained from a man between 60 and 75 years old with COVID-19, enrolled during active disease. Both conserved end residues are trimmed from each CDR3. Each record gives: V gene, J gene, clone size, CDR3 protein. Rows may omit the clone size; those that give it use once, few, many or a size class.

v_gene: TRBV6-5
j_gene: TRBJ1-2
abundance: .
CDR3aa: ASSRQGEYGYT

v_gene: TRBV19
j_gene: TRBJ2-7
abundance: few
CDR3aa: ASSSRDSLHTGQY

v_gene: TRBV19
j_gene: TRBJ1-1
abundance: .
CDR3aa: ASSIYGTLNTEAF

v_gene: TRBV25-1
j_gene: TRBJ1-2
abundance: .
CDR3aa: ASSEYGYDTYGYT

v_gene: TRBV20-1
j_gene: TRBJ1-6
abundance: few
CDR3aa: SASSRFIFGSPLH

v_gene: TRBV5-1
j_gene: TRBJ2-1
abundance: .
CDR3aa: ASSFRDADEQF

v_gene: TRBV2
j_gene: TRBJ1-1
abundance: .
CDR3aa: ASRGTGRGTEAF

v_gene: TRBV19
j_gene: TRBJ1-4
abundance: few
CDR3aa: ASSISPLGGTEKLF

v_gene: TRBV7-9
j_gene: TRBJ1-1
abundance: .
CDR3aa: ASSSLGQPGTEAF

v_gene: TRBV5-6
j_gene: TRBJ2-5
abundance: .
CDR3aa: ASSLAGVEVAETQY

v_gene: TRBV28
j_gene: TRBJ1-3
abundance: .
CDR3aa: ASSLPVLGGPGPE

v_gene: TRBV5-4
j_gene: TRBJ2-1
abundance: .
CDR3aa: ASSARLAELYNEQF

v_gene: TRBV6-5
j_gene: TRBJ2-7
abundance: .
CDR3aa: ASRTNAQHRGEQY

v_gene: TRBV2
j_gene: TRBJ2-7
abundance: .
CDR3aa: ASSRTGQGYPGQY

v_gene: TRBV27
j_gene: TRBJ2-2
abundance: few
CDR3aa: ASSLPSGTGTGELF

v_gene: TRBV7-9
j_gene: TRBJ1-2
abundance: .
CDR3aa: ASSLGGDGYT

v_gene: TRBV6-2/TRBV6-3
j_gene: TRBJ1-1
abundance: .
CDR3aa: ASSYWGVTEAF

v_gene: TRBV3-1/TRBV3-2
j_gene: TRBJ2-2
abundance: .
CDR3aa: ASSQGTGAGELF

v_gene: TRBV14
j_gene: TRBJ1-1
abundance: .
CDR3aa: ASSQDIRYTEAF

v_gene: TRBV21-1
j_gene: TRBJ2-2
abundance: few
CDR3aa: ASVALNTGELF

v_gene: TRBV7-9
j_gene: TRBJ2-2
abundance: few
CDR3aa: ASSQMRGGVNTGELF

v_gene: TRBV7-3
j_gene: TRBJ1-6
abundance: few
CDR3aa: ASSLMRDSPLH

v_gene: TRBV7-3
j_gene: TRBJ2-1
abundance: .
CDR3aa: ASSPSGRASNEQF

v_gene: TRBV18
j_gene: TRBJ2-1
abundance: .
CDR3aa: ASSPDRGEQHPKPYNEQF

v_gene: TRBV7-2
j_gene: TRBJ2-7
abundance: .
CDR3aa: ASSSSSYEQY

v_gene: TRBV3-1/TRBV3-2
j_gene: TRBJ2-7
abundance: .
CDR3aa: ASSQPSSYEQY

v_gene: TRBV7-8
j_gene: TRBJ1-1
abundance: .
CDR3aa: ASSLDRPLYTEAF

v_gene: TRBV5-5
j_gene: TRBJ1-5
abundance: .
CDR3aa: ASSLWHSNQPQH

v_gene: TRBV5-1
j_gene: TRBJ2-3
abundance: .
CDR3aa: ASSMEEEGTQY

v_gene: TRBV29-1
j_gene: TRBJ2-3
abundance: .
CDR3aa: SADISDTQY

v_gene: TRBV27
j_gene: TRBJ2-1
abundance: few
CDR3aa: ASSRQGHEQF

v_gene: TRBV6-2/TRBV6-3
j_gene: TRBJ2-2
abundance: once
CDR3aa: ASSYFGRTELF

v_gene: TRBV28
j_gene: TRBJ1-4
abundance: once
CDR3aa: ASSPTGNTGTNEKLF

v_gene: TRBV7-2
j_gene: TRBJ1-5
abundance: .
CDR3aa: ASSLARTGLVSNQPQH

v_gene: TRBV5-1
j_gene: TRBJ2-3
abundance: .
CDR3aa: ASSLSGTGTTDTQY

v_gene: TRBV6-5
j_gene: TRBJ1-6
abundance: .
CDR3aa: ASSWGTGENSPLH

v_gene: TRBV5-6
j_gene: TRBJ2-1
abundance: .
CDR3aa: ASSLGLAGDMSSYNEQF

v_gene: TRBV15
j_gene: TRBJ1-5
abundance: .
CDR3aa: ATSRDGIDQPQH

v_gene: TRBV15
j_gene: TRBJ2-7
abundance: .
CDR3aa: ATSRDTGRWPYEQY

v_gene: TRBV18
j_gene: TRBJ1-5
abundance: few
CDR3aa: ASSPGPNQPQH

v_gene: TRBV29-1
j_gene: TRBJ2-5
abundance: .
CDR3aa: SVGGQANRETQY

v_gene: TRBV4-2
j_gene: TRBJ1-5
abundance: .
CDR3aa: ASSQDEGAESNQPQH

v_gene: TRBV7-9
j_gene: TRBJ1-1
abundance: .
CDR3aa: ASSLRGLPGTEAF

v_gene: TRBV30
j_gene: TRBJ1-6
abundance: .
CDR3aa: AWSRTVSPLH

v_gene: TRBV5-4
j_gene: TRBJ1-6
abundance: .
CDR3aa: ASSLDPRQADNSPLH

v_gene: TRBV4-3
j_gene: TRBJ2-1
abundance: .
CDR3aa: ASSQDTGPSSYNEQF

v_gene: TRBV2
j_gene: TRBJ2-1
abundance: few
CDR3aa: ASSAATSGRLTWNEQF

v_gene: TRBV19
j_gene: TRBJ2-3
abundance: .
CDR3aa: ATSAGTQY

v_gene: TRBV12-3/TRBV12-4
j_gene: TRBJ1-1
abundance: few
CDR3aa: ASSLPGPTEAF

v_gene: TRBV24-1
j_gene: TRBJ1-2
abundance: .
CDR3aa: ATSDSGINYGYT

v_gene: TRBV6-5
j_gene: TRBJ1-1
abundance: .
CDR3aa: ASSEARVF

v_gene: TRBV7-2
j_gene: TRBJ1-1
abundance: .
CDR3aa: ASSLESYSPKAF

v_gene: TRBV19
j_gene: TRBJ2-5
abundance: .
CDR3aa: ASSIPRGAHQTQY

v_gene: TRBV19
j_gene: TRBJ1-4
abundance: .
CDR3aa: ASSSWTAATNEKLF